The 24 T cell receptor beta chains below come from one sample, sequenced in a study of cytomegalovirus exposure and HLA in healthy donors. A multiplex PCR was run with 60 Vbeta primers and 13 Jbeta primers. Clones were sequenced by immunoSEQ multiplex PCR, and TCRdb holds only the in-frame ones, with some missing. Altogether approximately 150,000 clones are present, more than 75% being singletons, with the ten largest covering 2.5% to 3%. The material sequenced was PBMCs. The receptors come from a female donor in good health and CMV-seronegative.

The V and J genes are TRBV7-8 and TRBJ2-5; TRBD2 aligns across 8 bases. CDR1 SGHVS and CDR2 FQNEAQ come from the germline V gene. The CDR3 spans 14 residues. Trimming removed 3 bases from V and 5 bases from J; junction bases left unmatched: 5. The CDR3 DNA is TGTGCCAGCAGCTTGGGACTAGATCCGGAGACCCAGTACTTC. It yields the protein CASSLGLDPETQYF.

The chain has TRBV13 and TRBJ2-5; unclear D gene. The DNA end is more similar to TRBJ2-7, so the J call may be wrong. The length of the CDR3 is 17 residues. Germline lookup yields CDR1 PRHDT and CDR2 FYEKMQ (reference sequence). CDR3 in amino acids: CASSLSRHNSSSYEQYF. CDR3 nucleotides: TGTGCCAGCAGCTTATCCCGACACAACTCTTCCTCCTACGAGCAGTACTTC.

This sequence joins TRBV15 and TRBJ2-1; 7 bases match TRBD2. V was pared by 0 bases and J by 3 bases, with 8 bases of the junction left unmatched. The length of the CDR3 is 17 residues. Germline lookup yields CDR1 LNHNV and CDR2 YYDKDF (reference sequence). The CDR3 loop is CATSRDQWGGGYNEQFF. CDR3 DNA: TGTGCCACCAGCAGAGACCAGTGGGGGGGTGGCTACAATGAGCAGTTCTTC.

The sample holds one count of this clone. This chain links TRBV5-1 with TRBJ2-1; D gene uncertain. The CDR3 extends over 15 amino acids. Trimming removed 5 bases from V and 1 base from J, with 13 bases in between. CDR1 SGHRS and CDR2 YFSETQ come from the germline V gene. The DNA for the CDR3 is TGCGCCAGCAGTTTAGCCTCGGGTTCCTACAATGAGCAGTTCTTC. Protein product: CASSLASGSYNEQFF.

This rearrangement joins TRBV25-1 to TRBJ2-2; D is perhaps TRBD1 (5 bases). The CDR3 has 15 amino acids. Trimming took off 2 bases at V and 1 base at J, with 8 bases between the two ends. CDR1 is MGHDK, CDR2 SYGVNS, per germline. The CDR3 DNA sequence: TGTGCCAGCAGTGAACAGGGCAGGAACACCGGGGAGCTGTTTTTT. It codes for CASSEQGRNTGELFF.

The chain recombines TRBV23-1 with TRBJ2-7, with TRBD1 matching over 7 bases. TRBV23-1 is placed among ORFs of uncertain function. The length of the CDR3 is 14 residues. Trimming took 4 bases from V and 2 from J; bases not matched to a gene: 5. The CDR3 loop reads CASSPSTGTYEQYF. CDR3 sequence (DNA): TGCGCCAGCAGTCCTTCGACAGGGACCTACGAGCAGTACTTC.

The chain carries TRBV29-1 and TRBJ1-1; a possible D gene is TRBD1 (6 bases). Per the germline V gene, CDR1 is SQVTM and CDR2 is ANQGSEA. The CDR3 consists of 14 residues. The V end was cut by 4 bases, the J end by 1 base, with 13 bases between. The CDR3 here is CSVARGHPNTEAFF. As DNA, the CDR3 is TGCAGCGTTGCAAGGGGACACCCGAACACTGAAGCTTTCTTT. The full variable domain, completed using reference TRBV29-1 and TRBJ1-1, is SAVISQKPSRDICQRGTSLTIQCQVDSQVTMMFWYRQQPGQSLTLIATANQGSEATYESGFVIDKFPISRPNLTFSTLTVSNMSPEDSSIYLCSVARGHPNTEAFFGQGTRLTVV.

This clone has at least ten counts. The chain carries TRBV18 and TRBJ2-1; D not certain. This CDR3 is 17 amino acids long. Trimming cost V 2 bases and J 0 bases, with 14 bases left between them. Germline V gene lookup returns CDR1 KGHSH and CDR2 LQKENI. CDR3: CASSPYTATSSYNEQFF. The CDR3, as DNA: TGTGCCAGCTCACCATACACCGCAACAAGCTCCTACAATGAGCAGTTCTTC. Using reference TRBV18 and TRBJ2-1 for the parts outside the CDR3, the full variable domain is NAGVMQNPRHLVRRRGQEARLRCSPMKGHSHVYWYRQLPEEGLKFMVYLQKENIIDESGMPKERFSAEFPKEGPSILRIQQVVRGDSAAYFCASSPYTATSSYNEQFFGPGTRLTVL.

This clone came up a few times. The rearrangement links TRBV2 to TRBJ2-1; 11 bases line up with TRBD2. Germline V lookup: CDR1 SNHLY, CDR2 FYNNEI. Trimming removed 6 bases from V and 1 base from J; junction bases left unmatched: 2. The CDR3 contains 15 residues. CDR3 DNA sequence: TGTGCCAGCAGCGGGACTAGCGGTTCCTACAATGAGCAGTTCTTC. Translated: CASSGTSGSYNEQFF.

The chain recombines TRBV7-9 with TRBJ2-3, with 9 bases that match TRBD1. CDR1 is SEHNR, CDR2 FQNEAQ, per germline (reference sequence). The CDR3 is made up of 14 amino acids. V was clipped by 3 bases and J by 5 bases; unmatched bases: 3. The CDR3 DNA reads TGTGCCAGCAGCTTCGGGACAGGGCGAGATACGCAGTATTTT. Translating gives CASSFGTGRDTQYF.

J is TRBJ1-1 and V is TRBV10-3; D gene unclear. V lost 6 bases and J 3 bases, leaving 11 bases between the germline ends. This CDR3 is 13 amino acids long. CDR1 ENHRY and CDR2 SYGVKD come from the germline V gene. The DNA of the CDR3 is TGTGCCATCAGCGGGAAGAGGGACACTGAAGCTTTCTTT. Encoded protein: CAISGKRDTEAFF.

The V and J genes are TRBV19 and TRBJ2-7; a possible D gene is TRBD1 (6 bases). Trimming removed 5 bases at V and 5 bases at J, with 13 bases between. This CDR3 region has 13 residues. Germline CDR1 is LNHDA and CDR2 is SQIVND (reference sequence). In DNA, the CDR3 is TGTGCCAGTAGTTTTTTACAGGGCAACGAGCAGTACTTC. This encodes CASSFLQGNEQYF.

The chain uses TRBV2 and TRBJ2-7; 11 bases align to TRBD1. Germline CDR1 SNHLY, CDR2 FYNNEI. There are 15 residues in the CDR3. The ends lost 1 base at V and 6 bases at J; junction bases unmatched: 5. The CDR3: CASSEGTGGPREQYF. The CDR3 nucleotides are TGTGCCAGCAGTGAAGGGACAGGGGGCCCCCGCGAGCAGTACTTC.

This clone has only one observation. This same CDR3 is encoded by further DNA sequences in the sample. The CDR3 loop reads CASRTGGYNEQFF. Written as DNA, the CDR3 is TGTGCCAGCAGGACAGGGGGCTACAATGAGCAGTTCTTC. J is TRBJ2-1 and V is TRBV27, with TRBD1 matching 9 bases. Germline V CDR1 and CDR2: MNHEY, SMNVEV (reference sequence). The V gene end was trimmed by 6 bases and the J gene end by 3 bases; junction bases not matched to a gene: 0. The CDR3 length is 13 residues.

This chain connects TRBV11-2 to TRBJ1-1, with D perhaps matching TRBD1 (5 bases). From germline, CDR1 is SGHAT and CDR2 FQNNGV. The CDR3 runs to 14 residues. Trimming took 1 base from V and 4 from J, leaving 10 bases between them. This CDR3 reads CASSLGGVATEAFF. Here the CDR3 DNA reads TGTGCCAGCAGCTTAGGGGGGGTGGCCACTGAAGCTTTCTTT.

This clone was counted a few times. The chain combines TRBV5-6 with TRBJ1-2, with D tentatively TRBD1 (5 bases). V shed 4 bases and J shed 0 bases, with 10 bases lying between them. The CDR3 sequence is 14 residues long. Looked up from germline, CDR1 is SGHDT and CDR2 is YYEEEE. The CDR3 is CASSPDRTNYGYTF. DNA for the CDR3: TGTGCCAGCAGCCCAGACAGAACTAACTATGGCTACACCTTC.

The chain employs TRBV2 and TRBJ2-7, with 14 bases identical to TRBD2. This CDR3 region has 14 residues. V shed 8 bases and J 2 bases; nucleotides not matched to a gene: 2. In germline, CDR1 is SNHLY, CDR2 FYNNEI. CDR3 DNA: TGTGCCAGCTCGACTAGCGGGAGGGCCTACGAGCAGTACTTC. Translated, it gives CASSTSGRAYEQYF.

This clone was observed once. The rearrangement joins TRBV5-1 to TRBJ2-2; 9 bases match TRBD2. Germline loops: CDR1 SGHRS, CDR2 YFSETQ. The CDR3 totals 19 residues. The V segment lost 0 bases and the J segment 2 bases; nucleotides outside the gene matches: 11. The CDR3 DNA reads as TGCGCCAGCAGCTTGGCCCTACTGGCGGGAGGGCCAAACACCGGGGAGCTGTTTTTT. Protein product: CASSLALLAGGPNTGELFF.

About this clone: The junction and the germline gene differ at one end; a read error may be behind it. CDR3 loop: CASNSLRGQGLITGGYPF. In DNA form, the CDR3 reads TGTGCCAGTAACTCGCTCCGTGGACAGGGGCTTATTACGGGTGGCTACCCCTTC. The V and J genes are TRBV19 and TRBJ1-2; 9 bases line up with TRBD1. The germline V gene encodes CDR1 LNHDA and CDR2 SQIVND (reference sequence). This CDR3 spans 18 amino acids.

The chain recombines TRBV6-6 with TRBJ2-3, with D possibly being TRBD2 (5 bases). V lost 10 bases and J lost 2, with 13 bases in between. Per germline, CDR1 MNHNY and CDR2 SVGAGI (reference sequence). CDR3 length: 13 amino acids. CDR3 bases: TGTGCCACACGGACCGGGGACACAGATACGCAGTATTTT. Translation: CATRTGDTDTQYF.

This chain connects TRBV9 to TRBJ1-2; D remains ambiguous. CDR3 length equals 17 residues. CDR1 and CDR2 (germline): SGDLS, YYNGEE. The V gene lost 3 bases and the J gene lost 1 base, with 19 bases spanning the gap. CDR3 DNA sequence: TGTGCCAGCAGCGCCGGGAGAGAGGCGACCTATAACTATGGCTACACCTTC. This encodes CASSAGREATYNYGYTF.

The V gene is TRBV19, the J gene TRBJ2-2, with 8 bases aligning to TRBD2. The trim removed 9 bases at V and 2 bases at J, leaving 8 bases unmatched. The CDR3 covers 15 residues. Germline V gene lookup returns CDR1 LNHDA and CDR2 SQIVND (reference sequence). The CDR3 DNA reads TGTGCCAGCGGTTTTAGCGGGACCAACACCGGGGAGCTGTTTTTT. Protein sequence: CASGFSGTNTGELFF.

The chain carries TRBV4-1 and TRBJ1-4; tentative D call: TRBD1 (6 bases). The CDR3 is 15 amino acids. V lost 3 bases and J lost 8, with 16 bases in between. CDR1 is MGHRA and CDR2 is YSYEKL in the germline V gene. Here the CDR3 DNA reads TGCGCCAGCAGCCATGCAGGGGTCTTGGAGGAAAAACTGTTTTTT. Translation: CASSHAGVLEEKLFF.

The chain's CDR3 is CASSPRQGAGGGQPQHF. The CDR3 DNA reads TGTGCCAGTAGTCCCCGACAGGGGGCGGGAGGAGGTCAGCCCCAGCATTTT. V usage is TRBV19 and J usage is TRBJ1-5; 10 bases are shared with TRBD1. The CDR3 sequence is 17 residues long. Trimming cost V 5 bases and J 6 bases; bases outside gene matches: 13. Germline V gives CDR1 LNHDA, CDR2 SQIVND (reference sequence).